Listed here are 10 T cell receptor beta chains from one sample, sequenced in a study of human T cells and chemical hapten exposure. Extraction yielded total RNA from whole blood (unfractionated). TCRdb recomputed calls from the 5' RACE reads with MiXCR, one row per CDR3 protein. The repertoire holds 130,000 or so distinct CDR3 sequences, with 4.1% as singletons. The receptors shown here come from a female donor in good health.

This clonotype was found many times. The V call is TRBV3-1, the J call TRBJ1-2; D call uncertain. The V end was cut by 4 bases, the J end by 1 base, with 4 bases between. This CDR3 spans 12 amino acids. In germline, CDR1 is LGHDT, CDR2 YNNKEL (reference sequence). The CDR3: CASSRINYGYTF. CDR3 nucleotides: TGTGCCAGCAGCCGAATTAACTATGGCTACACCTTC.

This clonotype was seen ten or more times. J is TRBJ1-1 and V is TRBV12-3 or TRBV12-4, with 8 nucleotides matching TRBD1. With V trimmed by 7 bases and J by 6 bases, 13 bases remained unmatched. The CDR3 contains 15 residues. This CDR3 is CASTPLKRQGPEAFF. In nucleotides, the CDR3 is TGTGCCAGCACCCCACTTAAGAGACAGGGGCCTGAAGCTTTCTTT.

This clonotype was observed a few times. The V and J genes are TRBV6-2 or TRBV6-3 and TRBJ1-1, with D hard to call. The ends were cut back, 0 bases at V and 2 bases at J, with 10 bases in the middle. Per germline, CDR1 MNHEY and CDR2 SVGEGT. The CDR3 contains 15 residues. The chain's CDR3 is CASSYSPEGNTEAFF. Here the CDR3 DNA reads TGTGCCAGCAGTTACTCACCTGAGGGTAACACTGAAGCTTTCTTT.

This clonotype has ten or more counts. DNA of the CDR3: TGTGCCAGCACGGAGCGGGGGGGCATCCTAGGTGAGCAGTTCTTC. As protein: CASTERGGILGEQFF. This chain connects TRBV2 to TRBJ2-1; 10 nucleotides align to TRBD2. Germline CDR1 is SNHLY and CDR2 is FYNNEI. The CDR3 loop spans 15 amino acids. The V gene end was trimmed by 7 bases and the J gene end by 9 bases; junction bases not matched to a gene: 12.

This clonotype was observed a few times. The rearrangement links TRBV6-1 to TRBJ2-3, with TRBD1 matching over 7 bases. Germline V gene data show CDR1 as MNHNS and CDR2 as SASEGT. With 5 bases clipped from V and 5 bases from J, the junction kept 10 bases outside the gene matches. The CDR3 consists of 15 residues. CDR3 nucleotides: TGTGCCAGCAGTTACCGACAGGGAAGTGAAGATACGCAGTATTTT. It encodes CASSYRQGSEDTQYF.

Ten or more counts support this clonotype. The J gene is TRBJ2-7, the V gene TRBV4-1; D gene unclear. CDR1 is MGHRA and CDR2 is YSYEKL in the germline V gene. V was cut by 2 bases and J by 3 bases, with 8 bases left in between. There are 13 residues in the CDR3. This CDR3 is CASSQRDNYEQYF. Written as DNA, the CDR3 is TGCGCCAGCAGCCAAAGAGACAACTACGAGCAGTACTTC.

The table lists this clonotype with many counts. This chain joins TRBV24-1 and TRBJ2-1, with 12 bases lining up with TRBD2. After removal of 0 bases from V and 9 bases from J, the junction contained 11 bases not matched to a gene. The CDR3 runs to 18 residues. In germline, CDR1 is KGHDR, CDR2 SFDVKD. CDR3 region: CATSDLSASGGAVREQFF. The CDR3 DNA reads TGTGCCACCAGTGATTTGAGCGCTAGCGGGGGGGCAGTCCGTGAGCAGTTCTTC.

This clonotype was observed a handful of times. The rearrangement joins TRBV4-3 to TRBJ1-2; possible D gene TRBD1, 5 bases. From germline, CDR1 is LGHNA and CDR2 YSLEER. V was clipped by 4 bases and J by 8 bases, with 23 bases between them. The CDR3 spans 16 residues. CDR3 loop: CASSPAGVIGFDGYTF. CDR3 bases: TGCGCCAGCAGCCCGGCGGGGGTCATTGGGTTTGACGGCTACACCTTC.

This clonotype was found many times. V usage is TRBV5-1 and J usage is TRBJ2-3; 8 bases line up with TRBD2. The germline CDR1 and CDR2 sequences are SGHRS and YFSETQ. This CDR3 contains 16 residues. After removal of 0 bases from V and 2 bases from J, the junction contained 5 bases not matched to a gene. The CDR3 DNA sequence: TGCGCCAGCAGCTTGGGAAATAGCGGGGACACAGATACGCAGTATTTT. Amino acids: CASSLGNSGDTDTQYF.

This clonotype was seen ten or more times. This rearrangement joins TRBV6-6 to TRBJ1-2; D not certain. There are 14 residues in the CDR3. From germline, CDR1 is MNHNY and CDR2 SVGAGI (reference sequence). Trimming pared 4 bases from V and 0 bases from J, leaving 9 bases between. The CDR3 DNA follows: TGTGCCAGCAGTTCCCGAAGGACTAACTATGGCTACACCTTC. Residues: CASSSRRTNYGYTF.